Sequencing of this TCR beta chain was carried out in a study of blood T cell repertoires in COVID-19. In the study overall: The study drew acute and convalescent COVID-19 samples from the United States, Italy and Spain. T cells, B-cell-depleted T cells, or PBMCs supplied cDNA or gDNA.

The junction had 6 bases not matched to a gene; V was cut back by 0 bases and J by 4 bases. CDR1 and CDR2 (germline): MNHEY, SVGAGI. This CDR3 has 15 amino acids. In the authors' methods: From reference gene primer amplification, estimates of nucleated cell counts were derived. The method was immunoSEQ multiplex PCR; TCRdb's version includes in-frame clones alone and lacks a portion of them. V and J calls and clone size are given by that table; D and trimming were obtained from the DNA. The repertoire holds around 270,000 clones, with 75% to 90% as singletons. The receptor was derived from a young man with active or convalescent COVID-19. The V gene is TRBV6-5, the J gene TRBJ2-7; TRBD1 agrees at 7 bases. Sequenced: peripheral blood. DNA for the CDR3: TGTGCCAGCAGTTACTCGGCAGGGGGAGTGTACGAGCAGTACTTC. Its protein is CASSYSAGGVYEQYF.